The sequence of this TCR beta chain was determined in a study of T cell responses to AZD1222 COVID-19 vaccine. About the research overall: Whether given at about 4 or about 12 weeks, second doses were pooled.

The germline V gene encodes CDR1 SNHLY and CDR2 FYNNEI. The CDR3 contains 15 residues. The V end lost 7 bases, the J end lost 0 bases, and 12 bases lay between the germline ends. The method was immunoSEQ multiplex PCR; TCRdb's version includes in-frame clones alone and lacks a portion of them. The top ten hold roughly 16% of the sample, which has approximately 79,000 clones, 80% to 90% seen once. This TCR was sampled from an adult in good health. The sample was peripheral blood, taken on day 0 of AZD1222 vaccination. V gene TRBV2 combines with J gene TRBJ1-4; D gene ambiguous. The CDR3 loop is CASNPALATNEKLFF. The CDR3 DNA follows: TGTGCCAGCAATCCGGCCCTTGCAACTAATGAAAAACTGTTTTTT. Complete variable domain (other parts from reference TRBV2 and TRBJ1-4): EPEVTQTPSHQVTQMGQEVILRCVPISNHLYFYWYRQILGQKVEFLVSFYNNEISEKSEIFDDQFSVERPDGSNFTLKIRSTKLEDSAMYFCASNPALATNEKLFFGSGTQLSVL.